These 21 T cell receptor beta chains were sequenced from one sample in a study of blood T cells in healthy people across ages. The authors ran a second PCR of about 7 to 11 cycles using a sample-barcoded 5' primer and a J-beta primer mix. TCRdb used MiXCR to reprocess the 5' RACE reads, holding one entry per CDR3 protein. The data show approximately 820,000 distinct CDR3 sequences, approximately 44% seen once. The sequenced sample consisted of blood. The receptors were sampled from a man aged 55 to 70 in good health.

V usage is TRBV7-6 and J usage is TRBJ2-5; D is undetermined. V dropped 3 bases and J dropped 4 bases, with 15 bases sitting between them. Germline loops: CDR1 SGHVS, CDR2 FNYEAQ. The CDR3 has 15 residues. CDR3 sequence reads: CASSLERDWGETQYF. Written as DNA, the CDR3 is TGTGCCAGCAGCTTGGAAAGGGATTGGGGAGAGACCCAGTACTTC.

The rearrangement joins TRBV4-3 to TRBJ2-7; D ambiguous. V lost 2 bases and J 2 bases, leaving 10 bases between the germline ends. The germline CDR1 and CDR2 sequences are LGHNA and YSLEER. The CDR3 covers 14 residues. CDR3 bases: TGCGCCAGCAGCCAACTTCTCGGCCCCTACGAGCAGTACTTC. It yields the protein CASSQLLGPYEQYF.

This clonotype was observed at least ten times. This chain links TRBV20-1 with TRBJ1-5, with D perhaps TRBD1 (5 bases). The germline gives CDR1 DFQATT, CDR2 SNEGSKA (reference sequence). The CDR3 is made up of 13 amino acids. Trimming left V 3 bases short and J 4 bases short, with 10 bases between. CDR3 sequence reads: CSASGGGNQPQHF. The CDR3 bases are TGCAGTGCTAGTGGCGGGGGGAATCAGCCCCAGCATTTT.

The chain employs TRBV12-3 or TRBV12-4 and TRBJ1-1; the match to TRBD1 covers 8 bases. This CDR3 spans 13 amino acids. J lost 5 bases, V lost 5 bases, and 4 bases had no gene match. CDR3 in amino acids: CASSTRTGTEAFF. The DNA for the CDR3 is TGTGCCAGCAGTACCCGGACAGGGACTGAAGCTTTCTTT.

This clonotype was counted a few times. This chain joins TRBV20-1 and TRBJ2-1; 10 bases fit TRBD2. The CDR3 has 14 amino acids. CDR1 DFQATT and CDR2 SNEGSKA come from the germline V gene (reference sequence). The V segment lost 2 bases and the J segment 8 bases; nucleotides outside the gene matches: 6. CDR3: CSARRAGGFDEQFF. CDR3 bases: TGCAGTGCTAGACGAGCGGGGGGGTTCGATGAGCAGTTCTTC.

The genes are TRBV2 and TRBJ2-7; D is ambiguous. The CDR3 is made up of 15 amino acids. Germline-derived CDR1 and CDR2 are SNHLY and FYNNEI. The ends were cut back, 1 base at V and 2 bases at J, with 12 bases in the middle. This CDR3 reads CASSEGRGPPYEQYF. CDR3 DNA sequence: TGTGCCAGCAGTGAAGGTCGAGGCCCGCCCTACGAGCAGTACTTC. The full variable domain, completed using reference TRBV2 and TRBJ2-7, is EPEVTQTPSHQVTQMGQEVILRCVPISNHLYFYWYRQILGQKVEFLVSFYNNEISEKSEIFDDQFSVERPDGSNFTLKIRSTKLEDSAMYFCASSEGRGPPYEQYFGPGTRLTVT.

The chain recombines TRBV4-3 with TRBJ2-2; 7 nucleotides agree with TRBD2. The trim removed 4 bases at V and 2 bases at J, leaving 7 bases unmatched. Germline assignment: CDR1 LGHNA and CDR2 YSLEER. The CDR3 spans 16 residues. CDR3 protein: CASSPMGGTNTGELFF. CDR3 nucleotide sequence: TGCGCCAGCAGCCCCATGGGGGGGACCAACACCGGGGAGCTGTTTTTT.

The CDR3 region is CSASIPNGYTF. The CDR3, as DNA: TGCAGTGCTAGTATACCAAATGGCTACACCTTC. This chain joins TRBV20-1 and TRBJ1-2; D ambiguous. Germline CDR1 reads DFQATT; CDR2 reads SNEGSKA (reference sequence). Trimming shortened V by 3 bases and J by 6 bases, and 8 bases separated the two germline ends. The CDR3 totals 11 residues.

The chain is built from TRBV6-6 and TRBJ2-3, with TRBD1 matching over 7 bases. Germline lookup yields CDR1 MNHNY and CDR2 SVGAGI (reference sequence). This CDR3 comprises 16 residues. J lost 6 bases, V lost 5 bases, and 14 bases had no gene match. CDR3 amino acids: CASSPPGQTLRDTQYF. In nucleotides, the CDR3 is TGTGCCAGCAGTCCACCGGGACAGACCCTAAGGGATACGCAGTATTTT.

V is TRBV4-1 and J is TRBJ2-7, with 7 bases aligning to TRBD1. The CDR3 spans 13 residues. Germline lookup yields CDR1 MGHRA and CDR2 YSYEKL. V gave up 4 bases and J gave up 8 bases; unmatched junction bases: 8. DNA for the CDR3: TGCGCCAGCAGCCCTACACAGGGGTACAAGCAGTACTTC. It translates to CASSPTQGYKQYF.

V is TRBV5-1 and J is TRBJ1-6; 8 positions match TRBD1. V was clipped by 5 bases and J by 10 bases; unmatched bases: 5. The CDR3 is 13 amino acids. CDR1 is SGHRS, CDR2 YFSETQ, per germline. CDR3 loop: CASREQGESPLHF. The CDR3 region has the DNA TGCGCCAGCAGGGAACAGGGGGAATCACCCCTCCACTTT. The whole variable domain, filled in from reference TRBV5-1 and TRBJ1-6, reads KAGVTQTPRYLIKTRGQQVTLSCSPISGHRSVSWYQQTPGQGLQFLFEYFSETQRNKGNFPGRFSGRQFSNSRSEMNVSTLELGDSALYLCASREQGESPLHFGNGTRLTVT.

V and J are TRBV4-3 and TRBJ1-1; unclear D gene. The germline V gene has CDR1 LGHNA and CDR2 YSLEER. The CDR3 has 14 amino acids. V was trimmed by 3 bases and J by 4 bases, leaving 12 bases between them. This CDR3 reads CASSHQARGTEAFF. In DNA form, the CDR3 reads TGCGCCAGCAGCCATCAAGCCCGGGGCACTGAAGCTTTCTTT.

V usage is TRBV7-2 and J usage is TRBJ2-1; D gene ambiguous. This CDR3 comprises 14 residues. The V and J ends lost 5 bases and 3 bases respectively, with 11 bases between them. Germline V gives CDR1 SGHTA, CDR2 FQGNSA. Here the CDR3 DNA reads TGTGCCAGCAGCCCCTCTCCGGGCTACAATGAGCAGTTCTTC. Translated, it gives CASSPSPGYNEQFF. Variable domain in full (rest from reference TRBV7-2 and TRBJ2-1): GAGVSQSPSNKVTEKGKDVELRCDPISGHTALYWYRQSLGQGLEFLIYFQGNSAPDKSGLPSDRFSAERTGGSVSTLTIQRTQQEDSAVYLCASSPSPGYNEQFFGPGTRLTVL.

CDR3 bases: TGTGCCAGCAGCCAAGCGGAGGTTGGAGCTAACTATGGCTACACCTTC. Translated, it gives CASSQAEVGANYGYTF. The chain employs TRBV14 and TRBJ1-2; D not resolved. The CDR3 is made up of 16 amino acids. Germline CDR1 is SGHDN and CDR2 is FVKESK. V was pared by 1 base and J by 0 bases, with 12 bases between.

The rearrangement uses TRBV6-1 and TRBJ2-3; 8 bases are a match to TRBD1. CDR1 and CDR2 (germline): MNHNS, SASEGT. V was clipped by 5 bases and J by 1 base; unmatched bases: 11. The CDR3 length is 17 residues. CDR3 nucleotides: TGTGCCAGCAGTCGGGGGACAGGACTCCTTGGCACAGATACGCAGTATTTT. Residues: CASSRGTGLLGTDTQYF.

The chain combines TRBV4-3 with TRBJ2-3; D not resolved. Per germline, CDR1 LGHNA and CDR2 YSLEER. The CDR3 is made up of 13 amino acids. V lost 3 bases and J lost 0, with 4 bases in between. DNA for the CDR3: TGCGCCAGCAGCCACCCTAGCACAGATACGCAGTATTTT. Amino acids: CASSHPSTDTQYF.

The CDR3 bases are TGTGCCAGCAGCCAGGAGGCCCCTGAAGCTTTCTTT. As protein: CASSQEAPEAFF. V usage is TRBV28 and J usage is TRBJ1-1; no definite D call. CDR1 is MDHEN and CDR2 is SYDVKM in the germline V gene. V lost 6 bases to trimming and J lost 6 bases, with 11 bases between them. The CDR3 length is 12 residues. Looking up the rest from reference TRBV28 and TRBJ1-1 gives the full variable domain: DVKVTQSSRYLVKRTGEKVFLECVQDMDHENMFWYRQDPGLGLRLIYFSYDVKMKEKGDIPEGYSVSREKKERFSLILESASTNQTSMYLCASSQEAPEAFFGQGTRLTVV.

The rearrangement joins TRBV15 to TRBJ2-7; 8 positions agree with TRBD1. Germline CDR1 LNHNV, CDR2 YYDKDF (reference sequence). The V gene end was trimmed by 9 bases and the J gene end by 6 bases; junction bases not matched to a gene: 7. The CDR3 is made up of 12 amino acids. CDR3 loop: CATGETGGEQYF. The CDR3 bases are TGTGCCACAGGAGAAACAGGGGGCGAGCAGTACTTC.

The sample holds many counts of this clonotype. V usage is TRBV5-1 and J usage is TRBJ2-6; weak D call: TRBD1 (6 bases). The CDR3 contains 18 residues. Trimming left V 2 bases short and J 0 bases short, with 15 bases between. The germline V gene encodes CDR1 SGHRS and CDR2 YFSETQ. The CDR3 DNA sequence: TGCGCCAGCAGCTTACTGGGGGCTAGTCCCTCTGGGGCCAACGTCCTGACTTTC. It specifies CASSLLGASPSGANVLTF.

This chain links TRBV11-2 with TRBJ2-1; possible D gene TRBD2, 6 bases. This CDR3 has 17 residues. With 6 bases removed from V and 2 bases from J, the gap between germline ends came to 20 bases. The germline V gene has CDR1 SGHAT and CDR2 FQNNGV. The CDR3 region is CASSILLGGRTYNEQFF. CDR3 nucleotide sequence: TGTGCCAGCAGTATCCTCCTTGGGGGGAGGACCTACAATGAGCAGTTCTTC.

In this sample, this clonotype turned up many times. The chain has TRBV7-2 and TRBJ2-1, with D perhaps matching TRBD2 (5 bases). Germline assignment: CDR1 SGHTA and CDR2 FQGNSA. With 5 bases removed from V and 6 bases from J, the gap between germline ends came to 11 bases. The CDR3 is made up of 13 amino acids. CDR3 DNA: TGTGCCAGCAGCCCCCCTAGCCGCAATGAGCAGTTCTTC. Residues: CASSPPSRNEQFF.